These 27 T cell receptor beta chains were all obtained from the same sample, sequenced in a study of identical twins (dated by TCRdb to between 2015 and 2016). Library method: 5' RACE. Instrument used: Illumina HiSeq 2000. Starting from the raw public reads, TCRdb applied fastp trimming at Q25, assembled clones with MiXCR and retained in-frame beta chains. For every CDR3 protein sequence, its rows merge into one entry that carries the most common genes and DNA. The table for this sample lists under 900,000 distinct CDR3 sequences; around an eighth of them were counted only once. The top ten constitute around 1.5% of the sample. These data were also filed under a second study, of yellow fever vaccine responses in identical twins.

The sequencing sample was made of PBMCs. These receptors came from a woman aged 18 to 35 in good health.

This clonotype was observed a handful of times. The gene calls are TRBV11-1 and TRBJ2-7; 7 bases map to TRBD1. CDR3 length: 18 amino acids. V gave up 1 base and J gave up 0 bases; unmatched junction bases: 12. CDR1 and CDR2 from the germline V gene are SGHAT and FQDESV (reference sequence). The CDR3 reads CASSLGKTGQPSSYEQYV. CDR3 nucleotide sequence: TGTGCCAGCAGCTTAGGAAAAACGGGACAGCCGAGCTCCTACGAGCAGTACGTC.

The genes are TRBV5-4 and TRBJ2-1; TRBD2 agrees at 12 bases. The CDR3 is made up of 16 amino acids. V lost 6 bases and J lost 8; bases outside the gene matches: 12. The germline V gene has CDR1 SGHNT and CDR2 YYREEE (reference sequence). The CDR3 spells CASTGLAGTKRDEQFF. CDR3 nucleotide sequence: TGTGCCAGCACCGGACTAGCGGGGACAAAAAGGGATGAGCAGTTCTTC.

This clonotype was counted only a few times. The chain carries TRBV5-6 and TRBJ2-7; TRBD1 might be the D (6 bases). The CDR3 extends over 16 amino acids. Germline values: CDR1 SGHDT, CDR2 YYEEEE. V lost 4 bases to trimming and J lost 2 bases, with 19 bases between them. In DNA, the CDR3 is TGTGCCAGCAGCCCGACCGGAGGCAGGGGCGCCTACGAGCAGTACGTC. Protein: CASSPTGGRGAYEQYV.

This clonotype has ten or more counts. The chain employs TRBV11-1 and TRBJ2-7; perhaps TRBD2 as D (5 bases). V lost 4 bases and J 3 bases, leaving 13 bases between the germline ends. The CDR3 is made up of 14 amino acids. Germline V gene lookup returns CDR1 SGHAT and CDR2 FQDESV (reference sequence). DNA of the CDR3: TGTGCCAGCAGCTATTCGAGGACTTACTACGAGCAGTACTTC. Translated, it gives CASSYSRTYYEQYF.

This clonotype was detected many times. The chain carries TRBV12-3 or TRBV12-4 and TRBJ1-3, with 7 bases identical to TRBD1. The CDR3 spans 14 residues. The trim removed 7 bases at V and 8 bases at J, leaving 11 bases unmatched. For the CDR3, the DNA is TGTGCCAGCACCCTTAGAAAGGGGGCATACACCATATATTTT. This translates into CASTLRKGAYTIYF.

The sample holds a few counts of this clonotype. The CDR3 ends on some other residue instead of the conserved phenylalanine or tryptophan, so this is likely a read error. The DNA is left out, because the CDR3 cannot be placed on it with certainty; the CDR3 is given as TCRdb lists it. The genes are TRBV20-1 and TRBJ2-5; TRBD2 is the table's D call, not checked against the DNA. With termini counted, the CDR3 has 19 amino acids. CDR1 is DFQATT and CDR2 is SNEGSKA in the germline V gene (reference sequence). CDR3 protein: CSARDLGGLGPQYFRLRNL.

The J gene is TRBJ2-7, the V gene TRBV20-1, with 9 bases aligning to TRBD2. The length of the CDR3 is 15 residues. V dropped 6 bases and J dropped 2; count of bases not matched to a gene: 11. Germline V gene data show CDR1 as DFQATT and CDR2 as SNEGSKA (reference sequence). The CDR3 sequence: CSASPGLAYTYEQYF. CDR3 nucleotide sequence: TGCAGTGCAAGCCCCGGACTAGCGTATACCTACGAGCAGTACTTC.

There are a few counts of this clonotype. The V call is TRBV12-3 or TRBV12-4, the J call TRBJ2-1; possible D gene TRBD2, 5 bases. CDR3 length equals 15 residues. Trimming took 6 bases from V and 0 from J, leaving 12 bases between them. CDR3 bases: TGTGCCAGCAGACCAAGCGGTACCTCCTACAATGAGCAGTTCTTC. Its translation is CASRPSGTSYNEQFF.

Ten or more counts support this clonotype. The V gene is TRBV7-3, the J gene TRBJ2-5; D remains unclear. Germline loops: CDR1 SGHTA, CDR2 FQGTGA. Between the trimmed V and J ends, which lost 0 bases and 5 bases, there was a span of 10 bases. The CDR3 consists of 14 residues. The CDR3 coding sequence is TGTGCCAGCAGCTTAACCCCCGGGTTGGAGACCCAGTACTTC. Amino acid sequence: CASSLTPGLETQYF.

The chain is built from TRBV3-1 and TRBJ2-2; perhaps TRBD2 as D (6 bases). Per the germline V gene, CDR1 is LGHDT and CDR2 is YNNKEL (reference sequence). Trimming cost V 0 bases and J 3 bases, with 14 bases left between them. The CDR3 has 17 amino acids. CDR3 sequence: CASSQEGTSRDTGELFF. CDR3 bases: TGTGCCAGCAGCCAAGAAGGGACTTCCAGAGACACCGGGGAGCTGTTTTTT.

V and J are TRBV4-1 and TRBJ2-1; D gene ambiguous. Deletions cut 0 bases from V and 6 bases from J, with 12 bases between. From germline, CDR1 is MGHRA and CDR2 YSYEKL. This CDR3 has 15 residues. Written as DNA, the CDR3 is TGCGCCAGCAGCCAAGAAGTCCCCTACTCCAATGAGCAGTTCTTC. This encodes CASSQEVPYSNEQFF.

The chain couples TRBV20-1 to TRBJ2-3; D unresolved. This CDR3 is built from 14 residues. Trimming shortened V by 4 bases and J by 2 bases, and 13 bases separated the two germline ends. CDR1 and CDR2 from the germline V gene are DFQATT and SNEGSKA (reference sequence). In nucleotides, the CDR3 is TGCAGTGCTACCCCTCCCACATCCACAGATACGCAGTATTTT. Translated: CSATPPTSTDTQYF.

The chain joins TRBV10-3 to TRBJ1-6, with D perhaps TRBD1 (5 bases). V lost 6 bases to trimming and J lost 5 bases, with 14 bases between them. CDR1 is ENHRY and CDR2 is SYGVKD in the germline V gene. The CDR3 is 15 amino acids. DNA for the CDR3: TGTGCCATCAGGTCCCAGGGTGGGGATAATTCACCCCTCCACTTT. This sequence encodes CAIRSQGGDNSPLHF.

The gene calls are TRBV2 and TRBJ2-7; D may be TRBD1 (6 bases). V lost 7 bases, J lost 7 bases, and 11 bases lay in between. CDR3 size: 11 residues. Germline V CDR1 and CDR2: SNHLY, FYNNEI. The CDR3 reads CASTFTGEQYF. Written as DNA, the CDR3 is TGTGCCAGCACCTTTACAGGGGAGCAGTACTTC.

This clonotype was recorded a few times. The chain uses TRBV7-9 and TRBJ1-1; 8 bases align to TRBD1. CDR3 length: 15 amino acids. V trimming: 5 bases; J trimming: 5 bases; junction bases outside the gene matches: 10. Germline V gene data show CDR1 as SEHNR and CDR2 as FQNEAQ (reference sequence). CDR3 protein: CASSPRQGMRTEAFF. CDR3 in DNA: TGTGCCAGCAGCCCAAGACAGGGGATGCGTACTGAAGCTTTCTTT.

This clonotype was seen more than once but under ten times. This sequence joins TRBV9 and TRBJ2-5; 7 nucleotides agree with TRBD1. Germline loops: CDR1 SGDLS, CDR2 YYNGEE. With V trimmed by 0 bases and J by 1 base, 9 bases remained unmatched. CDR3 length: 17 amino acids. The CDR3 DNA follows: TGTGCCAGCAGCGTAGGACGAACAGGGGACCTCCAAGAGACCCAGTACTTC. This sequence encodes CASSVGRTGDLQETQYF. The full variable domain, its missing parts supplied by reference TRBV9 and TRBJ2-5, is DSGVTQTPKHLITATGQRVTLRCSPRSGDLSVYWYQQSLDQGLQFLIQYYNGEERAKGNILERFSAQQFPDLHSELNLSSLELGDSALYFCASSVGRTGDLQETQYFGPGTRLLVL.

The V and J genes are TRBV27 and TRBJ2-6, with 8 bases identical to TRBD2. In germline, CDR1 is MNHEY, CDR2 SMNVEV (reference sequence). J was trimmed by 7 bases and V by 5 bases; bases with no gene match: 19. The CDR3 extends over 19 amino acids. The CDR3 nucleotides read TGTGCCAGCAGTCCCTCCGGGGGGGGGCGCAGTGGTGGAGCCAACGTCCTGACTTTC. Translating gives CASSPSGGGRSGGANVLTF. The full variable domain, in which reference TRBV27 and TRBJ2-6 provide the parts outside the CDR3, is EAQVTQNPRYLITVTGKKLTVTCSQNMNHEYMSWYRQDPGLGLRQIYYSMNVEVTDKGDVPEGYKVSRKEKRNFPLILESPSPNQTSLYFCASSPSGGGRSGGANVLTFGAGSRLTVL.

The chain recombines TRBV28 with TRBJ2-1, with D unclear. V was clipped by 2 bases and J by 6 bases, with 14 bases between them. This CDR3 comprises 15 residues. The V gene's germline CDR1 is MDHEN and CDR2 SYDVKM. CDR3 region: CASSLTGPAANEQFF. CDR3 DNA: TGTGCCAGCAGTTTAACCGGACCCGCCGCCAATGAGCAGTTCTTC.

Only a few counts were recorded for this clonotype. The CDR3 bases are TGTGCCAGCCGAAAGACCCAAGAGACCCAGTACTTC. Translated, it gives CASRKTQETQYF. The chain carries TRBV5-5 and TRBJ2-5; D remains unclear. V shed 7 bases and J shed 1 base, with 8 bases lying between them. This CDR3 has 12 residues. Germline lookup yields CDR1 SGHKS and CDR2 YYEKEE (reference sequence).

The chain recombines TRBV7-2 with TRBJ1-6; possible D gene TRBD1, 6 bases. Trimming took 5 bases from V and 8 from J, leaving 16 bases between them. CDR3 length: 15 amino acids. Looked up from germline, CDR1 is SGHTA and CDR2 is FQGNSA. CDR3 nucleotide sequence: TGTGCCAGCAGCCCGCGGACAGCCATATATTCACCCCTCCACTTT. This sequence encodes CASSPRTAIYSPLHF. Together with reference TRBV7-2 and TRBJ1-6, the CDR3 gives the full variable domain: GAGVSQSPSNKVTEKGKDVELRCDPISGHTALYWYRQSLGQGLEFLIYFQGNSAPDKSGLPSDRFSAERTGGSVSTLTIQRTQQEDSAVYLCASSPRTAIYSPLHFGNGTRLTVT.

The chain joins TRBV6-1 to TRBJ2-7; tentatively, D is TRBD2 (5 bases). The CDR3 length is 14 residues. Per the germline V gene, CDR1 is MNHNS and CDR2 is SASEGT. Trimming left V 6 bases short and J 0 bases short, with 12 bases between. In nucleotides, the CDR3 is TGTGCCAGCAGGGCCGGAGGAGACTCCTACGAGCAGTACGTC. It yields the protein CASRAGGDSYEQYV.

The chain joins TRBV7-9 to TRBJ1-4, with unresolved D. The CDR3 is made up of 12 amino acids. V shed 2 bases and J shed 8 bases, with 6 bases lying between them. Germline-derived CDR1 and CDR2 are SEHNR and FQNEAQ (reference sequence). The chain's CDR3 is CASSLNVEKLFF. The CDR3, as DNA: TGTGCCAGCAGCTTAAATGTGGAAAAACTGTTTTTT.

This clonotype occurred many times. The chain has TRBV7-2 and TRBJ2-1, with TRBD2 matching over 13 bases. The CDR3 has 15 amino acids. CDR1 and CDR2 from the germline V gene are SGHTA and FQGNSA. V lost 5 bases, J lost 8 bases, and 6 bases stayed unmatched. As DNA, the CDR3 is TGTGCCAGCAGCACCTGGACTAGCGGGGGCGATGAGCAGTTCTTC. It encodes CASSTWTSGGDEQFF.

The chain is built from TRBV5-1 and TRBJ2-5, with 9 bases aligning to TRBD2. The ends lost 3 bases at V and 5 bases at J; junction bases unmatched: 14. The CDR3 has 17 residues. CDR1 and CDR2 from the germline V gene are SGHRS and YFSETQ. CDR3 DNA: TGCGCCAGCAGCTACAACCTAGCGGGAAGGGGGACGGAGACCCAGTACTTC. Translation: CASSYNLAGRGTETQYF.

This clonotype was picked up a small number of times. The chain combines TRBV5-4 with TRBJ2-3; D call uncertain. Trimming removed 5 bases from V and 2 bases from J, with 12 bases in between. CDR3 length: 14 residues. Germline V gives CDR1 SGHNT, CDR2 YYREEE (reference sequence). In DNA, the CDR3 is TGTGCCAGCAGATTCGACAACCCCACAGATACGCAGTATTTT. Residues: CASRFDNPTDTQYF.

This clonotype was picked up many times. The V and J genes are TRBV12-3 or TRBV12-4 and TRBJ1-2; D is undetermined. V dropped 6 bases and J dropped 3 bases, with 14 bases sitting between them. The CDR3 runs 14 residues. The CDR3 nucleotides are TGTGCCAGCAGCTCCTCTCTACGCCACTATGGCTACACCTTC. This encodes CASSSSLRHYGYTF.

This chain connects TRBV5-1 to TRBJ1-1; D may be TRBD1 (6 bases). The CDR3 length is 17 residues. Per the germline V gene, CDR1 is SGHRS and CDR2 is YFSETQ. V lost 0 bases and J lost 0, with 15 bases in between. CDR3 protein: CASSLDPGGRLNTEAFF. CDR3 in DNA: TGCGCCAGCAGCTTGGATCCCGGGGGCCGATTGAACACTGAAGCTTTCTTT.